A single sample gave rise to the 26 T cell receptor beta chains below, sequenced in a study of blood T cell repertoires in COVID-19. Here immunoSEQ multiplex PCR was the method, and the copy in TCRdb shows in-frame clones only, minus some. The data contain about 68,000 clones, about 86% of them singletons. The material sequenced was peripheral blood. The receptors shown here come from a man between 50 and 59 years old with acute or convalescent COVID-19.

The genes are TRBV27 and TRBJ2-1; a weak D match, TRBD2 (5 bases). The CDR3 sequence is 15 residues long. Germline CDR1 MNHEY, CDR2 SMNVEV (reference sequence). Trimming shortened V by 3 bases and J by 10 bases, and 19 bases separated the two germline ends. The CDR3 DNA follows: TGTGCCAGCAGTTTTATAGGACTTGAAGGAGGCGAGCAGTTCTTC. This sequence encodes CASSFIGLEGGEQFF.

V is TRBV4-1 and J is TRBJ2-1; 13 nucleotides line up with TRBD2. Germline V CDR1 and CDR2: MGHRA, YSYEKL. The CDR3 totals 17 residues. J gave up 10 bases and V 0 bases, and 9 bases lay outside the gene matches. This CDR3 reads CASSQDPGLAGAGEQFF. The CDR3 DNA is TGCGCCAGCAGCCAAGATCCCGGACTAGCGGGGGCCGGGGAGCAGTTCTTC.

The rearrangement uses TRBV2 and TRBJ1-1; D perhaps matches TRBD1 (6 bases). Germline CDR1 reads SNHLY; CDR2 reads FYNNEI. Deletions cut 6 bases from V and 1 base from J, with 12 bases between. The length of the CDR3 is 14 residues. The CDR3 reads CASRPTGSNTEAFF. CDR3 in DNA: TGTGCCAGCAGGCCTACAGGGTCGAACACTGAAGCTTTCTTT.

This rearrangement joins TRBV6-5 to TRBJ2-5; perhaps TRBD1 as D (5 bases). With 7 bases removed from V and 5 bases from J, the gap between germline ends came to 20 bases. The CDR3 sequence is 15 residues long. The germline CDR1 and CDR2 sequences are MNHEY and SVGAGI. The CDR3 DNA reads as TGTGCCAGCACGAAAGGCAGGGTTAATTTGGAGACCCAGTACTTC. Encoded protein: CASTKGRVNLETQYF.

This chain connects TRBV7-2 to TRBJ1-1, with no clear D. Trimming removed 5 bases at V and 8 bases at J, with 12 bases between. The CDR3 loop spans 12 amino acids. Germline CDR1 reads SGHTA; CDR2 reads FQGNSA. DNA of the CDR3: TGTGCCAGCAGCGTTCGAAGCGAGGAAGCTTTCTTT. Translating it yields CASSVRSEEAFF.

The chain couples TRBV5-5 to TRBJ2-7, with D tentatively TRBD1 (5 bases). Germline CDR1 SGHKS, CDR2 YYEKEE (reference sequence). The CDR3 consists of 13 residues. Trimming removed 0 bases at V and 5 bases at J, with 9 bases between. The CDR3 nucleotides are TGTGCCAGCAGCTTGGAGGGGTTCAACGAGCAGTACTTC. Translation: CASSLEGFNEQYF.

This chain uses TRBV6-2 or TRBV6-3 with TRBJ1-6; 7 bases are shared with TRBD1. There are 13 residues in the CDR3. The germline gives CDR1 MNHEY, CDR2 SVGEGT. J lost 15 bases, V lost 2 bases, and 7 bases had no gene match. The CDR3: CASSYGQDAFLHF. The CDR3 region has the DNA TGTGCCAGCAGTTACGGACAGGATGCATTCCTCCACTTT.

CDR3 nucleotides: TGTGCCAGCAGTCGAGACAATAGCAATCAGCCCCAGCATTTT. This sequence encodes CASSRDNSNQPQHF. The chain joins TRBV6-5 to TRBJ1-5; D remains ambiguous. The germline CDR1 and CDR2 sequences are MNHEY and SVGAGI. The CDR3 loop spans 14 amino acids. V lost 5 bases and J 0 bases, leaving 8 bases between the germline ends.

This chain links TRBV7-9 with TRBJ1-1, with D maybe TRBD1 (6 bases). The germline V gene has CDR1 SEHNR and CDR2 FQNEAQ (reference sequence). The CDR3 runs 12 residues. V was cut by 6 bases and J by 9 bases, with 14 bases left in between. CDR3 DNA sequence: TGTGCCAGCAGTAGGGACATTGAGAAAGCTTTCTTT. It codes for CASSRDIEKAFF.

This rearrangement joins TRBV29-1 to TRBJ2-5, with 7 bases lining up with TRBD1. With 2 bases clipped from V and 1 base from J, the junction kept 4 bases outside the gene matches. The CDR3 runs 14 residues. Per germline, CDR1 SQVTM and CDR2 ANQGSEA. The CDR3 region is CSVEPGTVQETQYF. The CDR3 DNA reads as TGCAGCGTTGAACCTGGGACAGTCCAAGAGACCCAGTACTTC.

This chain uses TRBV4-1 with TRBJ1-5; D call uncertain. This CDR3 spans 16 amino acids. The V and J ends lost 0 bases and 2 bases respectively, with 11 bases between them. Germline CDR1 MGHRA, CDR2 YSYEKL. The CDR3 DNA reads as TGCGCCAGCAGCCAAGATTCTGGGCAGGGCAATCAGCCCCAGCATTTT. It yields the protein CASSQDSGQGNQPQHF.

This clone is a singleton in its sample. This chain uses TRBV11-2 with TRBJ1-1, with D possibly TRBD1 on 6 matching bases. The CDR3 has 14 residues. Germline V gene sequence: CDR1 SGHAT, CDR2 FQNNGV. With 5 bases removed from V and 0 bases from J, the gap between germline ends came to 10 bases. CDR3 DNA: TGTGCCAGCAGCGTCCGGACAGTGAACACTGAAGCTTTCTTT. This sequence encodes CASSVRTVNTEAFF.

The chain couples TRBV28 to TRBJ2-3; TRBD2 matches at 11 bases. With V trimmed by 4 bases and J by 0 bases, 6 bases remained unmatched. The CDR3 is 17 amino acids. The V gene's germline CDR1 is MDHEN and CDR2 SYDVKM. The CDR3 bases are TGTGCCAGCAGTTCGACGGGACTAGCGGAAAGCACAGATACGCAGTATTTT. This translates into CASSSTGLAESTDTQYF.

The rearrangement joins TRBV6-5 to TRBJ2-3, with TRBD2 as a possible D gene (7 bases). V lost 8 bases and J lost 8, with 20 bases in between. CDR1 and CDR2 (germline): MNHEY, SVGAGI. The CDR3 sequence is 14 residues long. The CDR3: CASSLGGDIGTQYF. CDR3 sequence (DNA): TGTGCCAGCTCACTTGGGGGGGACATTGGTACGCAGTATTTT.

CDR3 loop: CASGLVPGRVAGELFF. The CDR3 nucleotides read TGTGCTAGTGGTTTGGTCCCCGGCCGGGTAGCCGGGGAGCTGTTTTTT. This chain connects TRBV12-5 to TRBJ2-2; D gene uncertain. V lost 0 bases and J lost 6, with 14 bases in between. The length of the CDR3 is 16 residues. Germline assignment: CDR1 LGHNT and CDR2 FRNRAP.

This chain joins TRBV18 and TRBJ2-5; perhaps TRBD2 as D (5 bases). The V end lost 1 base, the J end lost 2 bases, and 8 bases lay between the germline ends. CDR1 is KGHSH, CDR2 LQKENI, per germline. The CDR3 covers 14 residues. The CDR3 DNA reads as TGTGCCAGCTCACCACGGGAGCCACAAGAGACCCAGTACTTC. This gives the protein CASSPREPQETQYF.

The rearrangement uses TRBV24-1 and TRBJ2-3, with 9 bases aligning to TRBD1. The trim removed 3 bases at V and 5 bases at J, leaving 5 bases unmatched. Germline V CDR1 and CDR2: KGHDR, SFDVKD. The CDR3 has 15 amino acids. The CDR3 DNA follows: TGTGCCACCAGTGATCCAGGACAGGGGATAGATACGCAGTATTTT. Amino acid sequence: CATSDPGQGIDTQYF.

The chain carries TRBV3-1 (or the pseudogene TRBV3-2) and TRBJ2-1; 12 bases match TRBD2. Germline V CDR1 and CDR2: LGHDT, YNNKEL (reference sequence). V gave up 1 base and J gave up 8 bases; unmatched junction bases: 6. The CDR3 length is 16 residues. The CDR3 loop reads CASSQAASGGGDEQFF. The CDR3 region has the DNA TGTGCCAGCAGCCAAGCGGCTAGCGGGGGGGGAGATGAGCAGTTCTTC.

The CDR3 is CAISDGQGDGYTF. CDR3 nucleotide sequence: TGTGCCATCAGTGACGGGCAGGGTGACGGCTACACCTTC. The J gene is TRBJ1-2, the V gene TRBV10-3; D possibly corresponds to TRBD1 (5 bases). CDR3 length: 13 amino acids. The V gene's germline CDR1 is ENHRY and CDR2 SYGVKD. The V and J ends lost 3 bases and 8 bases respectively, with 13 bases between them.

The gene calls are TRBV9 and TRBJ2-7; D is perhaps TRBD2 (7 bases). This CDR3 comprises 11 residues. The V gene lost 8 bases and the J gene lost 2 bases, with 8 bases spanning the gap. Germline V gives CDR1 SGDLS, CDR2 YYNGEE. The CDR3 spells CARGGPYEQYF. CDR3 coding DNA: TGTGCCAGGGGGGGGCCCTACGAGCAGTACTTC.

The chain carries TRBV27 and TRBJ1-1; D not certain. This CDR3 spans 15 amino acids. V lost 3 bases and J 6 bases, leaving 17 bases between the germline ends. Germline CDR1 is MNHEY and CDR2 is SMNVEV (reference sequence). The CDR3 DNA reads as TGTGCCAGCAGTTTGTTTTGGCAGCCTAGGTCTGAAGCTTTCTTT. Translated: CASSLFWQPRSEAFF.

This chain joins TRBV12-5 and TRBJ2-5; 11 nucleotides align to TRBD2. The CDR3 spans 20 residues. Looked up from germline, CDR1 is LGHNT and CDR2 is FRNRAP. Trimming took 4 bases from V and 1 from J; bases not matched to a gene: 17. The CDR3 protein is CASGSIPTVAGGRGQETQYF. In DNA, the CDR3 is TGTGCTAGTGGTTCGATCCCAACAGTAGCGGGAGGGCGGGGCCAAGAGACCCAGTACTTC.

The CDR3 nucleotides are TGTGCCAGCAGCGCGGGACTAGCGGGGTTCGAGCAGTACTTC. This translates into CASSAGLAGFEQYF. This sequence joins TRBV6-5 and TRBJ2-7, with 13 bases lining up with TRBD2. Germline assignment: CDR1 MNHEY and CDR2 SVGAGI. The ends lost 6 bases at V and 6 bases at J; junction bases unmatched: 5. The CDR3 totals 14 residues.

The CDR3 sequence is CASSEPEEANEKLFF. For the CDR3, the DNA is TGTGCCAGCAGCGAACCTGAGGAGGCTAATGAAAAACTGTTTTTT. This sequence joins TRBV25-1 and TRBJ1-4; D is undetermined. Germline V gene data show CDR1 as MGHDK and CDR2 as SYGVNS. The CDR3 contains 15 residues. The ends were cut back, 6 bases at V and 3 bases at J, with 14 bases in the middle.

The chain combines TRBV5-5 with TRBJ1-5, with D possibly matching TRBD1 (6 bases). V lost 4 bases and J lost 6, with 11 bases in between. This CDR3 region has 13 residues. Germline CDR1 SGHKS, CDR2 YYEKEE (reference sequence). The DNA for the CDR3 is TGTGCCAGCAGCGGTACAGGGACTCAGCCCCAGCATTTT. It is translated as CASSGTGTQPQHF.

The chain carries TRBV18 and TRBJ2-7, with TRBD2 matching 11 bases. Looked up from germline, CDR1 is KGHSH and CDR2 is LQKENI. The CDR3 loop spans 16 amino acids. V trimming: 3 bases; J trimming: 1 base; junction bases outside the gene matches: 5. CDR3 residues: CASSPPTSGSSYEQYF. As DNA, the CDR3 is TGTGCCAGCTCACCGCCTACTAGCGGGAGTTCCTACGAGCAGTACTTC. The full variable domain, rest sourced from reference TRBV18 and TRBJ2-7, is NAGVMQNPRHLVRRRGQEARLRCSPMKGHSHVYWYRQLPEEGLKFMVYLQKENIIDESGMPKERFSAEFPKEGPSILRIQQVVRGDSAAYFCASSPPTSGSSYEQYFGPGTRLTVT.